The present T cell receptor (beta chain) was sequenced within a study of OX40 agonist ivuxolimab in advanced cancers. Findings and limits, study-wide: Clonal expansion by week 6 occurred in CD4+ and CD8+ blood T cells (at 0.1 to 3.0 mg/kg).

V gave up 5 bases and J gave up 5 bases; unmatched junction bases: 8. Germline V gene sequence: CDR1 SEHNR, CDR2 FQNEAQ (reference sequence). There are 14 residues in the CDR3. In the case of this clone: Its specificity is not known.

Patients with a history of autoimmune disease or on systemic immunosuppression were excluded. Collection of blood occurred at baseline, at cycle 4 day 1, and at cycle 7 day 1. Repertoires were generated with immunoSEQ multiplex PCR, while TCRdb's copy carries only in-frame clones and drops some. The repertoire holds some 69,000 clones, with approximately 89% as singletons. The specimen comprised CD4+ or CD8+ T cells sorted from blood, sampled in a trial of the OX40 agonist ivuxolimab. The receptor was isolated from an adult with an advanced solid tumor such as melanoma, head and neck, liver or kidney cancer. The genes are TRBV7-9 and TRBJ2-5; 7 positions match TRBD1. The CDR3 DNA sequence: TGTGCCAGCAGCGACAGGGTAGGAACGGAGACCCAGTACTTC. Translation gives CASSDRVGTETQYF.